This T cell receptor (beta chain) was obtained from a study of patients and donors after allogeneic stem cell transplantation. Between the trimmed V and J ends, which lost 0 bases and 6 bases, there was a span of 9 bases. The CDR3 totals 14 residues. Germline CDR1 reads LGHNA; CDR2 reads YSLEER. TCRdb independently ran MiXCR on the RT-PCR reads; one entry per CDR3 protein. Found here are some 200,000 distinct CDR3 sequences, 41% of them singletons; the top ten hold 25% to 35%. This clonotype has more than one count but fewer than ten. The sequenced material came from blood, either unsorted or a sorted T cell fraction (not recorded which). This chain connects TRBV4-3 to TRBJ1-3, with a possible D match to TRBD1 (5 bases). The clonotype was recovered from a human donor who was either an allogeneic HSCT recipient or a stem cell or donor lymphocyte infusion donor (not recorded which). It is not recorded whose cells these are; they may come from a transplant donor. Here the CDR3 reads CASSQDRGTNTIYF. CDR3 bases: TGCGCCAGCAGCCAAGATCGGGGCACAAACACCATATATTTT.